A single sample is the source of the 17 T cell receptor beta chains below, sequenced in a study of shared clonotypes between healthy human individuals. Profiling relied on immunoSEQ multiplex PCR, and the TCRdb table lists in-frame clones only, not all of them. The sample lists around 700,000 clones, roughly 72% occurring once. The sample consisted of memory CD4+ T cells sorted from blood. Subset denoted: CD45RA-negative fraction. The receptors originated from a woman in her 30s in good health.

V is TRBV28 and J is TRBJ1-2; weak D call: TRBD1 (5 bases). The CDR3 covers 13 residues. Trimming took off 3 bases at V and 6 bases at J, with 11 bases between the two ends. From germline, CDR1 is MDHEN and CDR2 SYDVKM. Here the CDR3 reads CASSFGGRNGYTF. The DNA for the CDR3 is TGTGCCAGCAGTTTTGGGGGTCGGAATGGCTACACCTTC.

The CDR3 nucleotides are TGTGCCAGCAGCTTAGGGACCACAGGTCTCAACTATGGCTACACCTTC. It translates to CASSLGTTGLNYGYTF. The J gene is TRBJ1-2, the V gene TRBV5-6; the D gene is possibly TRBD1 (5 bases). The length of the CDR3 is 16 residues. The V gene lost 2 bases and the J gene lost 2 bases, with 16 bases spanning the gap. Germline CDR1 reads SGHDT; CDR2 reads YYEEEE. The entire variable domain, with the rest obtained from reference TRBV5-6 and TRBJ1-2, is as follows: DAGVTQSPTHLIKTRGQQVTLRCSPKSGHDTVSWYQQALGQGPQFIFQYYEEEERQRGNFPDRFSGHQFPNYSSELNVNALLLGDSALYLCASSLGTTGLNYGYTFGSGTRLTVV.

The chain links TRBV7-9 to TRBJ2-1; unclear D gene. The germline V gene encodes CDR1 SEHNR and CDR2 FQNEAQ (reference sequence). V gave up 4 bases and J gave up 2 bases, with 9 bases separating them. This CDR3 has 14 amino acids. The CDR3 DNA follows: TGTGCCAGCAGCTCTGGGCCGGCCTACAATGAGCAGTTCTTC. It specifies CASSSGPAYNEQFF.

A remark on this clone: The sample has other DNA sequences that encode this CDR3 too. The genes are TRBV6-6 and TRBJ1-4; the D gene is possibly TRBD1 (5 bases). V was clipped by 5 bases and J by 8 bases, with 12 bases between them. CDR3 length: 13 amino acids. Per germline, CDR1 MNHNY and CDR2 SVGAGI (reference sequence). CDR3 amino acids: CASSRGEGEKLFF. The CDR3 DNA follows: TGTGCCAGCAGTCGGGGGGAAGGGGAAAAACTGTTTTTT.

The chain has TRBV15 and TRBJ2-1, with 10 bases aligning to TRBD2. From germline, CDR1 is LNHNV and CDR2 YYDKDF (reference sequence). The CDR3 covers 15 residues. Trimming cost V 0 bases and J 8 bases; bases outside gene matches: 4. The CDR3 nucleotides are TGTGCCACCAGCAGAGATCTAGCGGGAGTTGATGAGCAGTTCTTC. It encodes CATSRDLAGVDEQFF.

This chain uses TRBV5-1 with TRBJ2-1; 8 bases line up with TRBD1. The V segment lost 2 bases and the J segment 6 bases; nucleotides outside the gene matches: 4. Per germline, CDR1 SGHRS and CDR2 YFSETQ. This CDR3 has 14 residues. The CDR3 DNA is TGCGCCAGCAGCTTACTTACAGGGGGCAATGAGCAGTTCTTC. Its translation is CASSLLTGGNEQFF.

The sample holds a few counts of this clone. The chain joins TRBV6-6 to TRBJ1-1; TRBD1 aligns across 7 bases. The CDR3 length is 14 residues. V shed 7 bases and J 5 bases; nucleotides not matched to a gene: 10. Germline CDR1 reads MNHNY; CDR2 reads SVGAGI (reference sequence). The DNA of the CDR3 is TGTGCCAGCAACAACGACAGGGAACAAACTGAAGCTTTCTTT. Translation gives CASNNDREQTEAFF.

The chain couples TRBV7-9 to TRBJ2-7, with 12 bases aligning to TRBD2. CDR1 is SEHNR and CDR2 is FQNEAQ in the germline V gene (reference sequence). Germline trimming cut 5 bases from V and 6 bases from J; bases unmatched to any gene: 8. CDR3 length equals 15 residues. Here the CDR3 DNA reads TGTGCCAGCAGCGCCACGACTAGCGGGAGAACCGAGCAGTACTTC. Translated: CASSATTSGRTEQYF. Looking up the rest from reference TRBV7-9 and TRBJ2-7 gives the full variable domain: DTGVSQNPRHKITKRGQNVTFRCDPISEHNRLYWYRQTLGQGPEFLTYFQNEAQLEKSRLLSDRFSAERPKGSFSTLEIQRTEQGDSAMYLCASSATTSGRTEQYFGPGTRLTVT.

The gene calls are TRBV18 and TRBJ2-6; D may be TRBD1 or TRBD2 (6 bases each). Trimming cost V 3 bases and J 1 base, with 25 bases left between them. There are 21 residues in the CDR3. Germline V gives CDR1 KGHSH, CDR2 LQKENI. The CDR3 coding sequence is TGTGCCAGCTCACCTTTTTTGGTCGGGGGCGCGTATGGTTCTGGGGCCAACGTCCTGACTTTC. Translating gives CASSPFLVGGAYGSGANVLTF.

This clone was observed a few times. The chain couples TRBV10-3 to TRBJ2-3; 8 positions agree with TRBD1. CDR1 is ENHRY, CDR2 SYGVKD, per germline. The V segment lost 7 bases and the J segment 0 bases; nucleotides outside the gene matches: 3. This CDR3 spans 14 amino acids. CDR3 protein: CAIKQGASTDTQYF. DNA of the CDR3: TGTGCCATCAAGCAGGGGGCTAGCACAGATACGCAGTATTTT.

This chain joins TRBV7-8 and TRBJ1-5, with D unclear. V shed 3 bases and J shed 2 bases, with 11 bases lying between them. The CDR3 is 15 amino acids. The germline gives CDR1 SGHVS, CDR2 FQNEAQ. In DNA form, the CDR3 reads TGTGCCAGCAGCTTCCTCCGGGCGGGCAATCAGCCCCAGCATTTT. It encodes CASSFLRAGNQPQHF.

In its sample, this clone was seen many times. The V gene is TRBV13, the J gene TRBJ1-3; D is unclear. The CDR3 loop spans 16 amino acids. Germline V gene lookup returns CDR1 PRHDT and CDR2 FYEKMQ (reference sequence). V lost 1 base and J lost 0, with 10 bases in between. The CDR3, as DNA: TGTGCCAGCAGCTTAGATTATCGGAGCTCTGGAAACACCATATATTTT. Translated: CASSLDYRSSGNTIYF.

The chain carries TRBV7-2 and TRBJ2-4; D ambiguous. The germline V gene has CDR1 SGHTA and CDR2 FQGNSA. V dropped 1 base and J dropped 0 bases, with 10 bases sitting between them. The CDR3 covers 16 residues. As DNA, the CDR3 is TGTGCCAGCAGCTTAGGTCCTTTACTAGCCAAAAACATTCAGTACTTC. Protein: CASSLGPLLAKNIQYF.

The rearrangement links TRBV2 to TRBJ1-2; D perhaps matches TRBD1 (5 bases). V lost 0 bases and J 8 bases, leaving 10 bases between the germline ends. The CDR3 loop spans 13 amino acids. CDR1 is SNHLY, CDR2 FYNNEI, per germline. CDR3 residues: CASSEARDRGYTF. The CDR3 region has the DNA TGTGCCAGCAGTGAAGCTAGGGACCGAGGCTACACCTTC.

V and J are TRBV27 and TRBJ2-5; D unresolved. Between the trimmed V and J ends, which lost 4 bases and 5 bases, there was a span of 23 bases. This CDR3 has 17 residues. Germline V CDR1 and CDR2: MNHEY, SMNVEV (reference sequence). The CDR3 sequence is CASSSPRRSGPSETQYF. The CDR3, as DNA: TGTGCCAGCAGTTCCCCAAGGCGGTCTGGGCCGTCGGAGACCCAGTACTTC.

The table lists this clone with many counts. The chain employs TRBV29-1 and TRBJ1-1; D remains unclear. Trimming stripped 2 bases from V and 7 bases from J, with 11 bases between. The germline V gene encodes CDR1 SQVTM and CDR2 ANQGSEA. The CDR3 contains 12 residues. CDR3 nucleotide sequence: TGCAGCGTTGAAACGAGGGATGTTGAAGCTTTCTTT. Translated, it gives CSVETRDVEAFF.

The genes are TRBV19 and TRBJ1-2; 9 nucleotides line up with TRBD1. V gave up 3 bases and J gave up 7 bases; unmatched junction bases: 3. Per the germline V gene, CDR1 is LNHDA and CDR2 is SQIVND (reference sequence). This CDR3 has 13 amino acids. The DNA of the CDR3 is TGTGCCAGTAGTATCAGGGACAGGGCTGGCTACACCTTC. Residues: CASSIRDRAGYTF. Drawing the rest from reference TRBV19 and TRBJ1-2, the complete variable domain is DGGITQSPKYLFRKEGQNVTLSCEQNLNHDAMYWYRQDPGQGLRLIYYSQIVNDFQKGDIAEGYSVSREKKESFPLTVTSAQKNPTAFYLCASSIRDRAGYTFGSGTRLTVV.